Listed below are T cell receptor beta chains from one sample, sequenced in a study of vaccination and CD4 T cells after COVID-19. TCRdb fed the PCR reads into MiXCR, producing one record per CDR3 protein. The sample shows fewer than 25,000 distinct CDR3 sequences, 49% of them seen only once. No cognate antigen is known for these TCRs. The sequenced material came from CD4+ T cells from blood, cultured in vitro. The receptors were gathered from a human donor who had recovered from COVID-19. Both conserved end residues are part of each CDR3. D genes are given only for firm matches. The size entry is marked missing in some rows and otherwise reads once, few, many or a size class.

J,V,length,D,size,DNA,CDR3
TRBJ2-2,TRBV6-1,15,TRBD2,few,TGTGCCAGCAGAGGCACTAGCGGGAGCACCGGGGAGCTGTTTTTT,CASRGTSGSTGELFF
TRBJ2-2,TRBV11-3,15,TRBD2,few,TGTGCCAGCAGCTCCCTAGCGGCCAACACCGGGGAGCTGTTTTTT,CASSSLAANTGELFF
TRBJ2-5,TRBV5-4,14,.,.,TGTGCCAGCAGCTTGGTGGGGGCAGGGGAGACCCAGTACTTC,CASSLVGAGETQYF
TRBJ1-2,TRBV12-3/TRBV12-4,14,TRBD1,.,TGTGCCAGCAGTCGACAGGGTTTCAACTATGGCTACACCTTC,CASSRQGFNYGYTF
TRBJ2-2,TRBV7-9,14,.,.,TGTGCCATGGCGACAGGTTCGAACACCGGGGAGCTGTTTTTT,CAMATGSNTGELFF
TRBJ1-2,TRBV18,14,TRBD1,.,TGTGCCAGCTCACCACAGGGGGCGGTCTATGGCTACACCTTC,CASSPQGAVYGYTF
TRBJ2-7,TRBV11-2,17,TRBD2,.,TGTGCCAGCAGGTCCGGGACTAGCGGGGGGTCACCCCTGGGGCAGTACTTC,CASRSGTSGGSPLGQYF
TRBJ1-1,TRBV20-1,12,.,.,TGCAGTGCTTGGGGGGGGAACACTGAAGCTTTCTTT,CSAWGGNTEAFF
TRBJ1-1,TRBV6-1,13,.,.,TGTGCCAGCACTGGGCCAGCCGGCACTGAAGCTTTCTTT,CASTGPAGTEAFF
TRBJ1-3,TRBV7-8,14,.,.,TGTGCCAGCAGCTGGGGGACCGAAGGAAACACCATATATTTT,CASSWGTEGNTIYF
TRBJ1-1,TRBV6-1,16,.,.,TGTGCCAGCAGTGATGGTACAGGGAAGTTGAACACTGAAGCTTTCTTT,CASSDGTGKLNTEAFF
TRBJ1-1,TRBV6-5,14,.,.,TGTGCCAGCAGTTACTCGACTGTGAACACTGAAGCTTTCTTT,CASSYSTVNTEAFF
TRBJ1-3,TRBV7-3,15,.,once,TGTGCCAGCAGCTTGGGAGGGGGAGTTGGAAACACCATATATTTT,CASSLGGGVGNTIYF
TRBJ1-1,TRBV5-1,16,.,.,TGCGCCAGCAGCTTAAGGGCCCGGGGGATGAGCACTGAAGCTTTCTTT,CASSLRARGMSTEAFF
TRBJ2-2,TRBV29-1,16,TRBD1,.,TGCAGTTTGTCGGGTCGGGACAGCCACATCACCGGGGAGCTGTTTTTT,CSLSGRDSHITGELFF
TRBJ1-1,TRBV2,13,.,few,TGTGCCAGCACCGAGCACGGGAACACTGAAGCTTTCTTT,CASTEHGNTEAFF
TRBJ1-5,TRBV28,14,.,.,TGTGCCAGCAGTTTCGTTCGCAGGGATCAGCCCCAGCATTTT,CASSFVRRDQPQHF